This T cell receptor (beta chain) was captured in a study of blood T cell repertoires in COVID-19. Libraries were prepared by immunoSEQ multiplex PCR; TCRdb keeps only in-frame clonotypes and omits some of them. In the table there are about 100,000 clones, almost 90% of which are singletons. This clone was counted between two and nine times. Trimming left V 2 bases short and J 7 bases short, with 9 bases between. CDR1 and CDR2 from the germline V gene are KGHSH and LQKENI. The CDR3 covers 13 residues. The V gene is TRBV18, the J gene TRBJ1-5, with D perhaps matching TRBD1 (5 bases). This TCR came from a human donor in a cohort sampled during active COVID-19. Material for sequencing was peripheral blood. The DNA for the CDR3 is TGTGCCAGCTCACCAGGGGCAGACCAGCCCCAGCATTTT. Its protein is CASSPGADQPQHF.